This T cell receptor beta chain was recorded in a study of blood T cell repertoires in COVID-19. Whole-study context: Sources were T cells, B-cell-depleted T cells, or PBMCs; the material itself was cDNA or gDNA.

TCRdb's copy holds only in-frame clones and misses some; the assay was immunoSEQ multiplex PCR. The sample yields hundreds of thousands of clones, over 75% seen once. Each participant's cohort was designated according to participant-reported clinical history. Either two negative PCRs, clearance, or symptom resolution qualified Cohort 3 donors as recovered. Germline V CDR1 and CDR2: MDHEN, SYDVKM. Trimming took off 4 bases at V and 3 bases at J, with 15 bases between the two ends. This CDR3 comprises 15 residues. The chain links TRBV28 to TRBJ1-1, with a possible D match to TRBD1 (5 bases). The sequencing sample was made of PBMCs or T cells enriched from blood (not recorded which). This TCR came from a man aged 18-30 years who had recovered from COVID-19. This CDR3 is CASSSPGGTDTEAFF. In nucleotides, the CDR3 is TGTGCCAGCAGTTCGCCGGGGGGGACGGACACTGAAGCTTTCTTT.